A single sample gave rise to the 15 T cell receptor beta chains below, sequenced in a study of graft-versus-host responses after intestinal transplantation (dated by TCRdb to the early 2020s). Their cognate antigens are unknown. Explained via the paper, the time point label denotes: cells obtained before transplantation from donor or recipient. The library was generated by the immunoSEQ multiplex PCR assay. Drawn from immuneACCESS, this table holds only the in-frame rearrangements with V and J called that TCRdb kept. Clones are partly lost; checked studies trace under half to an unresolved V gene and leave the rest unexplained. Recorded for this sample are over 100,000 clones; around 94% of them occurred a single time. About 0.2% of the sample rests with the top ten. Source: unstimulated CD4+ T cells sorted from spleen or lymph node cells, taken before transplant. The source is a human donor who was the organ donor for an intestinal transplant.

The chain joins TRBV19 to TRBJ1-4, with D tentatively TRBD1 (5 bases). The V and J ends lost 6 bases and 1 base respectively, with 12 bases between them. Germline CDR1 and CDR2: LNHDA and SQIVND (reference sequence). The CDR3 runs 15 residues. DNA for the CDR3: TGTGCCAGTAGCCCGGGACTGCGAACTAATGAAAAACTGTTTTTT. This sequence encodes CASSPGLRTNEKLFF. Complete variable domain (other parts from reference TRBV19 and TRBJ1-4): DGGITQSPKYLFRKEGQNVTLSCEQNLNHDAMYWYRQDPGQGLRLIYYSQIVNDFQKGDIAEGYSVSREKKESFPLTVTSAQKNPTAFYLCASSPGLRTNEKLFFGSGTQLSVL.

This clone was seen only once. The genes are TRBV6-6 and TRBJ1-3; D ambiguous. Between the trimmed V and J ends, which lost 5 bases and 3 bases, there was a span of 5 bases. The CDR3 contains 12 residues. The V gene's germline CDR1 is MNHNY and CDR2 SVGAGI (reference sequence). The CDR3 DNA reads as TGTGCCAGCAGTAAATTTGGAAACACCATATATTTT. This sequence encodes CASSKFGNTIYF.

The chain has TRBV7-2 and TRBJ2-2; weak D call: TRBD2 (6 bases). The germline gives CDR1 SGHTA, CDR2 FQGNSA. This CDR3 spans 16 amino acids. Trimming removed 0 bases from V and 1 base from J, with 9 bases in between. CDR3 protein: CASSLAGGWNTGELFF. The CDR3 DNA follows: TGTGCCAGCAGCTTAGCGGGAGGATGGAACACCGGGGAGCTGTTTTTT.

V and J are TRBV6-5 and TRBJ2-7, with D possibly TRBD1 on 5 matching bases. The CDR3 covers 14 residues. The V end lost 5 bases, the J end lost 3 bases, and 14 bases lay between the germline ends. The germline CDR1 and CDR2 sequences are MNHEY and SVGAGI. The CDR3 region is CASSEEIRVYEQYF. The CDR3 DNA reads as TGTGCCAGCAGTGAAGAGATCAGGGTCTACGAGCAGTACTTC.

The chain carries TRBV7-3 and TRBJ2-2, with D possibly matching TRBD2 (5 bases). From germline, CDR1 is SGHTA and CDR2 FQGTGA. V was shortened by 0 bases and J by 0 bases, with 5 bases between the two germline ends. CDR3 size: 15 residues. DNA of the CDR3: TGTGCCAGCAGCTTAACTAGCGCGAACACCGGGGAGCTGTTTTTT. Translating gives CASSLTSANTGELFF.

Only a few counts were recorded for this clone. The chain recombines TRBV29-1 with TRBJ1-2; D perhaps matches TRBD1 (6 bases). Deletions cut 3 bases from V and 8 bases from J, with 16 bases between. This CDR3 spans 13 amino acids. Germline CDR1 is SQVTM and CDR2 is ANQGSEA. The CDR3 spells CSVEKGGARGYTF. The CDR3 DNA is TGCAGCGTTGAGAAGGGGGGGGCGCGGGGCTACACCTTC.

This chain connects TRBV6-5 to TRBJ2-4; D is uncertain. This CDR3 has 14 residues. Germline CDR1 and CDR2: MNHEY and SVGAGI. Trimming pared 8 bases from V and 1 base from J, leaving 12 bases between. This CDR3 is CASGVSMAKNIQYF. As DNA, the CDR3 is TGTGCCAGCGGCGTATCTATGGCCAAAAACATTCAGTACTTC.

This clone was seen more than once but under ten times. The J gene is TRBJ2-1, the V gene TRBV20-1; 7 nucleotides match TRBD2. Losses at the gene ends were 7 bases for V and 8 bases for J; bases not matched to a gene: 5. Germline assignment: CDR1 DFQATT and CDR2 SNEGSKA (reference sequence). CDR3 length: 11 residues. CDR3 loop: CSVPTSYEQFF. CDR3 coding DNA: TGCAGTGTCCCGACTAGCTATGAGCAGTTCTTC.

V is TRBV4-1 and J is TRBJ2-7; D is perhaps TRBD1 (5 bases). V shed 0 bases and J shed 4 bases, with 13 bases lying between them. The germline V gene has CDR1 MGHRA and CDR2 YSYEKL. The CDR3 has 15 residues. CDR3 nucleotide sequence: TGCGCCAGCAGCCAAGATTGGCGACAGCGATACGAGCAGTACTTC. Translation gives CASSQDWRQRYEQYF.

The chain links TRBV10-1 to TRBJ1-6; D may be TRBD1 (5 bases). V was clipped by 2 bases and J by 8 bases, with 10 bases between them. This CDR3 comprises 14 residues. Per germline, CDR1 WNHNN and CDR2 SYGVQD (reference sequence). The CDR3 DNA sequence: TGCGCCAGCAGTGAGGGGGGAAGGGATTCACCCCTCCACTTT. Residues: CASSEGGRDSPLHF.

CDR3 in amino acids: CASSEVRFNYGYTF. In DNA form, the CDR3 reads TGTGCCAGCAGTGAGGTTCGGTTTAACTATGGCTACACCTTC. The chain joins TRBV2 to TRBJ1-2; D is ambiguous. CDR1 is SNHLY, CDR2 FYNNEI, per germline. The length of the CDR3 is 14 residues. V was cut by 3 bases and J by 1 base, with 9 bases left in between.

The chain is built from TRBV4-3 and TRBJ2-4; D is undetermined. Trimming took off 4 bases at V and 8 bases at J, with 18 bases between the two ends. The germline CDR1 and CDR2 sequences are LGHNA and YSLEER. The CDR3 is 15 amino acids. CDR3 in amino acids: CASSLRAQFGDIQYF. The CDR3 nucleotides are TGCGCCAGCAGCCTCCGGGCCCAGTTTGGAGACATTCAGTACTTC.

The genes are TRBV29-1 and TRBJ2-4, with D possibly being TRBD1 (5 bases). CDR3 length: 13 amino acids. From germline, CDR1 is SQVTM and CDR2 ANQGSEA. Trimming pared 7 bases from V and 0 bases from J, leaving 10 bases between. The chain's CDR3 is CSAGHVAKNIQYF. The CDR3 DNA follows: TGCAGCGCCGGACATGTAGCCAAAAACATTCAGTACTTC.

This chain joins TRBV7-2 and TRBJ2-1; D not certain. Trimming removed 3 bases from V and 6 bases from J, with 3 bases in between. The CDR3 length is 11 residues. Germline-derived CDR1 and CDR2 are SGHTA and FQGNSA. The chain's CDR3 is CASSFFNEQFF. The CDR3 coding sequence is TGTGCCAGCAGCTTCTTCAATGAGCAGTTCTTC.

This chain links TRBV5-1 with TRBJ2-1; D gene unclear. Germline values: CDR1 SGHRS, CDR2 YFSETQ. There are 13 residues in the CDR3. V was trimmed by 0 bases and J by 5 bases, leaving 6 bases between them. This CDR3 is CASSLGTNNEQFF. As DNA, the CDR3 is TGCGCCAGCAGCTTGGGCACTAACAATGAGCAGTTCTTC.